This T cell receptor (beta chain) was captured by sequencing in a study of a mutant IDH1 vaccine in newly diagnosed glioma (dated by TCRdb to about 2021). Looking at the study overall: In the chemotherapy-containing groups, vaccination started alongside temozolomide cycles, whereas in patients who had radiotherapy alone it started 4-6 weeks after radiotherapy. Six visits were used for peripheral blood collection: V03 (baseline), V05, V07, V10, V12 and V13. Longitudinal TCRB deep sequencing was performed for fewer than 30 treated patients wherever samples were available for exploratory analyses. Before enrollment, most patients had been given radiochemotherapy with temozolomide as standard therapy, while the rest had received either radiotherapy alone or temozolomide alone. Of the approximately 30 treated patients, 62.5% were male and around 38% were female, and a mean age of roughly 40 years was recorded. The week-35 safety follow-up took place at visit V12, and the week-47 end of study took place at visit V13.

Details on this clone: Its antigen specificity is not known. Per-base qualities were not stored, and no clone one base away is much larger.

Library generation was performed with the immunoSEQ multiplex PCR assay. Rearranged TCR beta chain sequences were amplified using the hsTCRB Kit according to the manufacturer's protocol. TCRB libraries were sequenced on an Illumina MiSeq. The paper's data handling went like this. The kit vendor's proprietary platform handled demultiplexing, trimming and gene mapping. The clones in this table, taken by TCRdb from immuneACCESS, are in-frame only. Not every clone is retained; where verified, under half of the shortfall comes from an unresolved V gene, and the cause of the rest is unknown. V, J and clone size derive from that table, while D and trimming were established from the DNA sequence. This sample is represented by approximately 50,000 clones; around 86% of them were singletons. The ten biggest clones cover more than 3% of the sample. CDR1 and CDR2 were assigned from the germline V gene as SGDLS and YYNGEE. From the cysteine through the phenylalanine, the CDR3 covers 15 amino acids. The entry retains the CDR3 DNA only, 45 bases that are in frame from base 1. The junction carries 10 bases between V and J, which are trimmed by 0 bases and 4 bases respectively.

The sample's time point label, in plain terms: week 47, end of study. Each vaccine dose was 300 ug of a 20-mer mutant IDH1 peptide in Montanide, given subcutaneously with topical imiquimod. Across visits V03 through V10, patients got a total of eight vaccinations, given in weeks 1, 3, 5, 7, 11, 15, 19 and 23. Donors had newly diagnosed WHO grade 3 or 4 IDH1-mutant astrocytomas with loss of nuclear ATRX. The samples were drawn from NOA16, a multicentre, single-arm, open-label phase I trial in Germany that tested a mutant IDH1 peptide vaccine in humans for the first time. The DNeasy Blood and Tissue Kit was used to extract genomic DNA from EDTA blood for TCRB sequencing. Paper-wide results and their limitations: Selection of PBMC samples for TCRB deep sequencing was based on availability. Vaccine-induced immune responses across multiple MHC alleles were detected in about 93% of patients. The authors stated that sample limitations prevented analyses of patient blood samples from being reproduced. Pseudoprogression seemed to be unrelated to changes in the top peripheral T cell clonotypes found by TCRB sequencing.

The TCR was taken from a woman aged 50 to 60 with glioma. The rearrangement combines TRBV9 with TRBJ1-4; no D gene call is confident. The sample here was PBMCs, taken from a glioma patient whose treatment included an IDH1 peptide vaccine. The CDR3 reads CASSVEVGINEKLFF. The DNA sequence follows: TGTGCCAGCAGCGTAGAAGTGGGGATTAATGAAAAACTGTTTTTT.